This T cell receptor (beta chain) was captured by sequencing in a study of cytomegalovirus exposure and HLA in healthy donors. CDR1 and CDR2 from the germline V gene are SGDLS and YYNGEE. The CDR3 runs 16 residues. The V and J ends lost 4 bases and 0 bases respectively, with 11 bases between them. The PCR ran on 60 Vbeta and 13 Jbeta primers. Sequencing used immunoSEQ multiplex PCR; TCRdb keeps in-frame clones, though not all of them. This repertoire includes 150,000 to 200,000 clones. The material sequenced was PBMCs. V is TRBV9 and J is TRBJ1-6, with D possibly being TRBD1 (5 bases). The sequence was obtained from a woman aged 18-29 years in good health and CMV-seropositive. CDR3 sequence: CASSRGGSSYNSPLHF. The CDR3 bases are TGTGCCAGCAGCAGGGGAGGCAGCTCCTATAATTCACCCCTCCACTTT.